Presented here are 4 T cell receptor beta chains from one specimen sequenced in a study of shared clonotypes between healthy human individuals. Sequenced by immunoSEQ multiplex PCR; TCRdb stores in-frame clones only, minus some. There are roughly 500,000 clones in the sample; over 70% occur only once, and approximately 12% lies in the top ten. Specimen: PBMCs. Every receptor here comes from a woman aged 35 to 49 in good health. Some clones in this sample may be carry-over from other donors' samples.

J is TRBJ2-1 and V is TRBV7-9; D remains ambiguous. The CDR3 loop spans 13 amino acids. Germline V lookup: CDR1 SEHNR, CDR2 FQNEAQ (reference sequence). V was pared by 5 bases and J by 10 bases, with 15 bases between. The CDR3 coding sequence is TGTGCCAGCAGCCTTCTAGAAACTGGAGAGCAGTTCTTC. It translates to CASSLLETGEQFF.

The chain has TRBV2 and TRBJ2-5; D is undetermined. V shed 3 bases and J shed 2 bases, with 7 bases lying between them. Germline-derived CDR1 and CDR2 are SNHLY and FYNNEI. This CDR3 spans 13 amino acids. DNA for the CDR3: TGTGCCAGCAGTGAGCAGTATCAAGAGACCCAGTACTTC. This codes for CASSEQYQETQYF.

The rearrangement uses TRBV5-1 and TRBJ2-5, with 14 bases lining up with TRBD2. From germline, CDR1 is SGHRS and CDR2 YFSETQ. With V trimmed by 2 bases and J by 5 bases, 5 bases remained unmatched. This CDR3 is built from 16 residues. The CDR3 DNA follows: TGCGCCAGCAGCTTAGGGACTAGCGGGAGATGGGAGACCCAGTACTTC. It yields the protein CASSLGTSGRWETQYF.

The V call is TRBV4-1, the J call TRBJ2-1, with 7 bases lining up with TRBD2. CDR3 length: 19 amino acids. The junction had 18 bases not matched to a gene; V was cut back by 1 base and J by 6 bases. In germline, CDR1 is MGHRA, CDR2 YSYEKL. The CDR3 reads CASSQGGGAGTRGINEQFF. CDR3 nucleotides: TGCGCCAGCAGCCAAGGGGGAGGGGCCGGGACTCGAGGTATCAATGAGCAGTTCTTC.